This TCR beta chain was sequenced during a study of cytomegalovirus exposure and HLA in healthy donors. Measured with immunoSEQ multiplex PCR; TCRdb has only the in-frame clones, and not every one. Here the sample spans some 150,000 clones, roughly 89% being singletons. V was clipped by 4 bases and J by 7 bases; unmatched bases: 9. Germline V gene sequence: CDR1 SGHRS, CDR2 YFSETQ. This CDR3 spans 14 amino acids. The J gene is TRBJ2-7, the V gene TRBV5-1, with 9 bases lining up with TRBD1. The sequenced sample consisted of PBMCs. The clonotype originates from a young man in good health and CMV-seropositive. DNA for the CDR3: TGCGCCAGCAGCGAACAGGGGGCGCTTAATGAGCAGTACTTC. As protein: CASSEQGALNEQYF.